This record looks at one T cell receptor (beta chain) sequence and its context. The record originates from a study of T cell responses to AZD1222 COVID-19 vaccine. This CDR3 contains 11 residues. The germline CDR1 and CDR2 sequences are DFQATT and SNEGSKA (reference sequence). V was pared by 0 bases and J by 4 bases, with 4 bases between. Here immunoSEQ multiplex PCR was the method, and the copy in TCRdb shows in-frame clones only, minus some. The sample has some 80,000 clones; 86% are singletons. V and J are TRBV20-1 and TRBJ2-7, with D unclear. Sequenced here: peripheral blood, sampled on day 0 of AZD1222 vaccination. The origin of this receptor is an adult in good health. The CDR3 reads CSARDPYEQYF. CDR3 DNA: TGCAGTGCTAGAGATCCGTACGAGCAGTACTTC.